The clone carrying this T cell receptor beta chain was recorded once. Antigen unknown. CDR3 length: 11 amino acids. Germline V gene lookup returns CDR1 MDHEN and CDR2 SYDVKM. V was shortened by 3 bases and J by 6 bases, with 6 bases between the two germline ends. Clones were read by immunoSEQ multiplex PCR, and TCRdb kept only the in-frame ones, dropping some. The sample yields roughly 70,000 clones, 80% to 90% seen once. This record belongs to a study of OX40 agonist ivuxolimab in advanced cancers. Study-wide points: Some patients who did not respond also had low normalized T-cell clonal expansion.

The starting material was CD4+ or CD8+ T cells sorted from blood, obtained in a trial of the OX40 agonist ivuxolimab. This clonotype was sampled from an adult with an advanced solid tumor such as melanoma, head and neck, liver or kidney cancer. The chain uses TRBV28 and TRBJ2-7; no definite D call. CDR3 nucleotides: TGTGCCAGCAGTTTTTCGAGCGAGCAGTACTTC. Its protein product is CASSFSSEQYF.